The 20 T cell receptor beta chains in this list originate from one sample, sequenced in a study of T cell clones after liver transplantation. Generated by immunoSEQ multiplex PCR, the TCRdb table keeps only in-frame clones and is missing some. The table lists approximately 55,000 clones, 55% to 75% of them singletons. Specimen: CD4+ T cells from blood, collected approximately 52 months after liver transplant. These receptors came from a human patient who received a liver transplant. Some T cells may possibly be graft donor cells.

The chain uses TRBV28 and TRBJ2-7, with 8 bases identical to TRBD1. The germline CDR1 and CDR2 sequences are MDHEN and SYDVKM. The CDR3 has 15 amino acids. V dropped 4 bases and J dropped 2; count of bases not matched to a gene: 7. CDR3 sequence reads: CASSSRDRQTYEQYF. Here the CDR3 DNA reads TGTGCCAGCAGTTCCCGGGACAGGCAAACCTACGAGCAGTACTTC.

This chain joins TRBV6-5 and TRBJ1-3; maybe TRBD1 (6 bases). The CDR3 is 16 amino acids. CDR1 and CDR2 from the germline V gene are MNHEY and SVGAGI. Trimming removed 2 bases at V and 0 bases at J, with 11 bases between. CDR3 in amino acids: CASSYHRDTSGNTIYF. The CDR3 DNA is TGTGCCAGCAGTTACCACCGGGACACCTCTGGAAACACCATATATTTT.

The chain carries TRBV10-3 and TRBJ2-7, with D possibly being TRBD1 (6 bases). Trimming took 0 bases from V and 5 from J, leaving 14 bases between them. Germline values: CDR1 ENHRY, CDR2 SYGVKD. This CDR3 is 15 amino acids long. CDR3 sequence: CAISESLQGKNEQYF. The CDR3 DNA is TGTGCCATCAGTGAGTCGCTGCAGGGGAAGAACGAGCAGTACTTC.

The chain employs TRBV6-4 and TRBJ2-2; the D call may be TRBD1 or TRBD2 (5 bases each). This CDR3 has 14 amino acids. Germline V CDR1 and CDR2: MRHNA, SNTAGT. The V end was cut by 6 bases, the J end by 1 base, with 9 bases between. The CDR3 region is CASRGVWNTGELFF. The CDR3 DNA sequence: TGTGCCAGCAGGGGGGTTTGGAACACCGGGGAGCTGTTTTTT.

V and J are TRBV6-5 and TRBJ2-5, with D possibly being TRBD2 (5 bases). The CDR3 consists of 15 residues. V lost 2 bases and J 0 bases, leaving 10 bases between the germline ends. CDR1 is MNHEY and CDR2 is SVGAGI in the germline V gene. The CDR3 loop reads CASSYRTPDQETQYF. CDR3 bases: TGTGCCAGCAGTTACAGGACTCCCGACCAAGAGACCCAGTACTTC.

This sequence joins TRBV11-3 and TRBJ1-6, with D uncertain. Germline values: CDR1 SGHNT, CDR2 YENEEA. This CDR3 has 14 amino acids. Trimming took off 5 bases at V and 6 bases at J, with 11 bases between the two ends. CDR3 loop: CASSARGSNSPLHF. For the CDR3, the DNA is TGTGCCAGCAGCGCCCGAGGTAGTAATTCACCCCTCCACTTT.

The chain's CDR3 is CASSRAGTGNEKLFF. CDR3 DNA: TGTGCCAGCAGCCGCGCCGGGACAGGGAATGAAAAACTGTTTTTT. The rearrangement links TRBV4-2 to TRBJ1-4; TRBD1 agrees at 9 bases. Trimming cost V 4 bases and J 5 bases; bases outside gene matches: 5. Per germline, CDR1 LGHNA and CDR2 YNFKEQ. The CDR3 contains 15 residues.

This clone was seen once. This sequence joins TRBV13 and TRBJ2-3, with D perhaps matching TRBD2 (5 bases). The ends were cut back, 6 bases at V and 6 bases at J, with 13 bases in the middle. Germline V gives CDR1 PRHDT, CDR2 FYEKMQ (reference sequence). This CDR3 spans 13 amino acids. CDR3 nucleotides: TGTGCCAGCAGAACCACGGGGATGGATACGCAGTATTTT. Its protein is CASRTTGMDTQYF.

The chain couples TRBV11-1 to TRBJ2-7; the D is unclear. The CDR3 sequence is 13 residues long. Trimming pared 1 base from V and 0 bases from J, leaving 4 bases between. Germline V gene sequence: CDR1 SGHAT, CDR2 FQDESV (reference sequence). CDR3: CASSLVVSYEQYF. The CDR3 coding sequence is TGTGCCAGCAGCTTAGTGGTCTCCTACGAGCAGTACTTC.

V is TRBV19 and J is TRBJ2-1, with TRBD2 matching 8 bases. The CDR3 covers 15 residues. V was pared by 3 bases and J by 3 bases, with 4 bases of the junction left unmatched. Per the germline V gene, CDR1 is LNHDA and CDR2 is SQIVND (reference sequence). The CDR3 is CASSISTSGYNEQFF. The CDR3, as DNA: TGTGCCAGTAGTATTTCCACTAGCGGCTACAATGAGCAGTTCTTC.

The rearrangement uses TRBV5-4 and TRBJ1-5, with D unclear. The CDR3 runs 12 residues. V was cut by 0 bases and J by 7 bases, with 5 bases left in between. Germline V gene lookup returns CDR1 SGHNT and CDR2 YYREEE (reference sequence). The CDR3 DNA sequence: TGTGCCAGCAGCTTGGATGGGCAGCCCCAGCATTTT. This codes for CASSLDGQPQHF.

V gene TRBV9 combines with J gene TRBJ1-1, with D tentatively TRBD1 (5 bases). The CDR3 is made up of 15 amino acids. With 4 bases removed from V and 1 base from J, the gap between germline ends came to 14 bases. Germline CDR1 and CDR2: SGDLS and YYNGEE. CDR3 coding DNA: TGTGCCAGCAGCCCCGGGGGGACTAGGAACACTGAAGCTTTCTTT. Translating gives CASSPGGTRNTEAFF. The full variable domain, its missing parts supplied by reference TRBV9 and TRBJ1-1, is DSGVTQTPKHLITATGQRVTLRCSPRSGDLSVYWYQQSLDQGLQFLIQYYNGEERAKGNILERFSAQQFPDLHSELNLSSLELGDSALYFCASSPGGTRNTEAFFGQGTRLTVV.

In this sample, this clone turned up a few times. As DNA, the CDR3 is TGTGCCAGCAGCCGGAACAGGGATAGCTCGAACACCGGGGAGCTGTTTTTT. Its protein is CASSRNRDSSNTGELFF. This chain connects TRBV7-3 to TRBJ2-2, with TRBD1 as a possible D gene (6 bases). Trimming cost V 5 bases and J 0 bases, with 16 bases left between them. Germline V CDR1 and CDR2: SGHTA, FQGTGA. The CDR3 is 17 residues long. The whole variable domain, filled in from reference TRBV7-3 and TRBJ2-2, reads GAGVSQTPSNKVTEKGKYVELRCDPISGHTALYWYRQSLGQGPEFLIYFQGTGAADDSGLPNDRFFAVRPEGSVSTLKIQRTERGDSAVYLCASSRNRDSSNTGELFFGEGSRLTVL.

This rearrangement joins TRBV10-3 to TRBJ2-1, with TRBD1 identical over 8 bases. Germline V gene lookup returns CDR1 ENHRY and CDR2 SYGVKD. V lost 3 bases and J lost 9; bases outside the gene matches: 7. The CDR3 length is 14 residues. The CDR3 DNA follows: TGTGCCATCAGTGATCCCGGACAGGGCGGTGAGCAGTTCTTC. It is translated as CAISDPGQGGEQFF.

The V call is TRBV7-8, the J call TRBJ2-2; the D gene is possibly TRBD1 (6 bases). Germline CDR1 reads SGHVS; CDR2 reads FQNEAQ. This CDR3 region has 16 residues. The V end was cut by 2 bases, the J end by 0 bases, with 10 bases between. The CDR3 region has the DNA TGTGCCAGCAGCTTAACGGGACAACCGAACACCGGGGAGCTGTTTTTT. This translates into CASSLTGQPNTGELFF.

The chain's CDR3 is CASGSFGGDGELFF. The CDR3 bases are TGCGCCAGCGGGTCGTTTGGGGGCGACGGGGAGCTGTTTTTT. V gene TRBV5-1 combines with J gene TRBJ2-2; weak D call: TRBD1 (6 bases). Germline CDR1 is SGHRS and CDR2 is YFSETQ. V gave up 7 bases and J gave up 7 bases, with 17 bases separating them. The CDR3 is 14 residues long.

This chain joins TRBV30 and TRBJ2-7, with D perhaps TRBD1 or TRBD2 (5 bases each). Germline loops: CDR1 GTSNPN, CDR2 SVGIG (reference sequence). This CDR3 has 12 residues. V lost 0 bases to trimming and J lost 10 bases, with 13 bases between them. The CDR3 region has the DNA TGTGCCTGGAGTGTCGGGGCGAGGCAACAGTACTTC. This sequence encodes CAWSVGARQQYF. Based on the CDR3 plus reference TRBV30 and TRBJ2-7, the full variable domain is SQTIHQWPATLVQPVGSPLSLECTVEGTSNPNLYWYRQAAGRGLQLLFYSVGIGQISSEVPQNLSASRPQDRQFILSSKKLLLSDSGFYLCAWSVGARQQYFGPGTRLTVT.

This rearrangement joins TRBV29-1 to TRBJ2-7; 8 bases agree with TRBD1. With 6 bases clipped from V and 3 bases from J, the junction kept 1 base outside the gene matches. CDR3 length: 11 amino acids. Germline V gives CDR1 SQVTM, CDR2 ANQGSEA. The CDR3 region has the DNA TGCAGCGTGGGACAGGACTACGAGCAGTACTTC. It is translated as CSVGQDYEQYF.

This rearrangement joins TRBV2 to TRBJ2-2, with D possibly being TRBD1 (7 bases). V lost 5 bases, J lost 6 bases, and 19 bases lay in between. The CDR3 length is 16 residues. In germline, CDR1 is SNHLY, CDR2 FYNNEI. CDR3 nucleotide sequence: TGTGCCAGCAGTAAGGAGGAGGGGGCGAGTGCCGGGGAGCTGTTTTTT. Its protein is CASSKEEGASAGELFF. Full variable domain (missing parts from reference TRBV2 and TRBJ2-2): EPEVTQTPSHQVTQMGQEVILRCVPISNHLYFYWYRQILGQKVEFLVSFYNNEISEKSEIFDDQFSVERPDGSNFTLKIRSTKLEDSAMYFCASSKEEGASAGELFFGEGSRLTVL.

The chain's CDR3 is CASSIRTSTDTQYF. The CDR3, as DNA: TGTGCCAGTAGTATCAGGACTAGCACAGATACGCAGTATTTT. V gene TRBV19 combines with J gene TRBJ2-3; possibly TRBD2 for D (5 bases). Trimming pared 3 bases from V and 0 bases from J, leaving 7 bases between. Germline V gene sequence: CDR1 LNHDA, CDR2 SQIVND (reference sequence). The CDR3 totals 14 residues.